The rows below give T cell receptor beta chains drawn from one sample of a study of blood T cell repertoires in COVID-19. Generated by immunoSEQ multiplex PCR, the TCRdb table keeps only in-frame clones and is missing some. Of about 79,000 clones in the sample, 75% to 90% were seen once. The sequenced material came from peripheral blood. These receptors originate from a man aged 65-85 years with active or convalescent COVID-19. Both conserved end residues are part of each CDR3. D genes are given only for firm matches. Clone size is not always given. Where it is, it says once, few, many or a class for expanded clones.

size: NA
length: 15
D: TRBD1
V: TRBV5-5
J: TRBJ1-5
DNA: TGTGCCAGCGGTGAGGGGGCGATGGTCAATCAGCCCCAGCATTTT
CDR3: CASGEGAMVNQPQHF

size: NA
length: 16
D: NA
V: TRBV7-9
J: TRBJ1-1
DNA: TGTGCCAGCAGCTTTTCCCGGCCCCAGGGTGACACTGAAGCTTTCTTT
CDR3: CASSFSRPQGDTEAFF

size: NA
length: 13
D: TRBD1
V: TRBV14
J: TRBJ2-7
DNA: TGTGCCAGCAGCCCCGGGACAGGGTTCGAGCAGTACTTC
CDR3: CASSPGTGFEQYF

size: NA
length: 13
D: NA
V: TRBV4-2
J: TRBJ2-7
DNA: TGTGCCAGCAGCCAAGAAGAGTCAGGTGAGCAGTACTTC
CDR3: CASSQEESGEQYF

size: NA
length: 15
D: TRBD2
V: TRBV19
J: TRBJ2-3
DNA: TGTGCCAGTAGTCAGACTAGCGCCAGGGGAGATACGCAGTATTTT
CDR3: CASSQTSARGDTQYF

size: NA
length: 12
D: NA
V: TRBV28
J: TRBJ1-4
DNA: TGTGCCAGCAGTTCATGGGCTGAAAAACTGTTTTTT
CDR3: CASSSWAEKLFF

size: NA
length: 15
D: NA
V: TRBV15
J: TRBJ2-7
DNA: TGTGCCACCAGCAGAGGAGGCGCGAGTAACTACGAGCAGTACTTC
CDR3: CATSRGGASNYEQYF

size: NA
length: 15
D: NA
V: TRBV14
J: TRBJ2-4
DNA: TGTGCCAGCAGCCAAGAAGGGGGAGCCAAAAACATTCAGTACTTC
CDR3: CASSQEGGAKNIQYF

size: NA
length: 15
D: NA
V: TRBV7-2
J: TRBJ2-1
DNA: TGTGCCAGCAGCCAAGGGGCGGGATTACGGAATGAGCAGTTCTTC
CDR3: CASSQGAGLRNEQFF

size: once
length: 15
D: NA
V: TRBV19
J: TRBJ2-3
DNA: TGTGCCAGTAGTATAGGGCGGACGAGACAGGATACGCAGTATTTT
CDR3: CASSIGRTRQDTQYF

size: NA
length: 14
D: NA
V: TRBV5-1
J: TRBJ2-7
DNA: TGCGCCAGCAGCCACCCTTCAGGGTCCTACGAGCAGTACTTC
CDR3: CASSHPSGSYEQYF

size: NA
length: 14
D: NA
V: TRBV28
J: TRBJ2-5
DNA: TGTGCCAGCAGTCAGGAGGGGATCACCCGTGCCCAGTACTTC
CDR3: CASSQEGITRAQYF

size: NA
length: 14
D: TRBD2
V: TRBV11-2
J: TRBJ2-7
DNA: TGTGCCAGCAGCTTAGGGACTAGCGGATACGAGCAGTACTTC
CDR3: CASSLGTSGYEQYF

size: NA
length: 13
D: TRBD1
V: TRBV5-1
J: TRBJ2-1
DNA: TGCGCCAGCAGCTTCGGCAGGGGGAATGAGCAGTTCTTC
CDR3: CASSFGRGNEQFF

size: NA
length: 14
D: NA
V: TRBV18
J: TRBJ2-5
DNA: TGTGCCAGCTCACCACCGTCAGGGGTGGGGACCCAGTACTTC
CDR3: CASSPPSGVGTQYF

size: once
length: 15
D: NA
V: TRBV19
J: TRBJ1-1
DNA: TGTGCCAGTAGCGAGGGGGGGATTTGGAACACTGAAGCTTTCTTT
CDR3: CASSEGGIWNTEAFF

size: NA
length: 15
D: TRBD1
V: TRBV7-2
J: TRBJ1-1
DNA: TGTGCCAGCAGCTCAGTGGACAGGGGTTCCAGGGGGGCTTTCTTT
CDR3: CASSSVDRGSRGAFF

size: few
length: 14
D: NA
V: TRBV10-3
J: TRBJ2-7
DNA: TGTGCCACCGCAAACAGGGATGATTCGCTCGAGCAGTACTTC
CDR3: CATANRDDSLEQYF

size: NA
length: 18
D: TRBD1
V: TRBV28
J: TRBJ1-1
DNA: TGTGCCAGCAGTTTATCGGCTGGGACAGTCCTTATGAACACTGAAGCTTTCTTT
CDR3: CASSLSAGTVLMNTEAFF

size: NA
length: 14
D: NA
V: TRBV3-1/TRBV3-2
J: TRBJ2-7
DNA: TGTGCCAGCAGCCGCAGAGGGATGGGTTACGAGCAGTACTTC
CDR3: CASSRRGMGYEQYF

size: NA
length: 14
D: TRBD1
V: TRBV2
J: TRBJ1-4
DNA: TGTGCCAGCAGGGACAGGGCAACTAATGAAAAACTGTTTTTT
CDR3: CASRDRATNEKLFF

size: NA
length: 13
D: TRBD1
V: TRBV6-5
J: TRBJ1-2
DNA: TGTGCGGGAGGACAGGGGACTAACTATGGCTACACCTTC
CDR3: CAGGQGTNYGYTF

size: once
length: 15
D: TRBD2
V: TRBV5-5
J: TRBJ2-2
DNA: TGTGCCAGCAGCTGGGGGGGTTCGAACACCGGGGAGCTGTTTTTT
CDR3: CASSWGGSNTGELFF

size: once
length: 14
D: TRBD1
V: TRBV6-5
J: TRBJ1-5
DNA: TGTGTAACGGGATCCGGGACAGGGAATCAGCCCCAGCATTTT
CDR3: CVTGSGTGNQPQHF

size: NA
length: 13
D: NA
V: TRBV7-9
J: TRBJ2-1
DNA: TGTGCCAGCAGCTTAGACCTACTGGATGAGCAGTTCTTC
CDR3: CASSLDLLDEQFF

size: NA
length: 15
D: TRBD1
V: TRBV5-5
J: TRBJ1-1
DNA: TGTGCCAGCAGCCTGCAGGGACAGGGTGATACTGAAGCTTTCTTT
CDR3: CASSLQGQGDTEAFF

size: NA
length: 14
D: TRBD1
V: TRBV27
J: TRBJ2-2
DNA: TGTGCCAGCAGACGGACAGGGATCACCGGGGAGCTGTTTTTT
CDR3: CASRRTGITGELFF

size: NA
length: 14
D: NA
V: TRBV19
J: TRBJ1-4
DNA: TGTGCCAGTAGCCTACAGGGAGTCAGGGAAAAACTGTTTTTT
CDR3: CASSLQGVREKLFF

size: NA
length: 14
D: NA
V: TRBV5-1
J: TRBJ2-5
DNA: TGCGCCAGCAGCTTGCTCGGGGTTCAAGAGACCCAGTACTTC
CDR3: CASSLLGVQETQYF

size: NA
length: 15
D: NA
V: TRBV5-6
J: TRBJ1-2
DNA: TGTGCCAGCAGTAACACGGCCAGGGGAGCCTATGGCTACACCTTC
CDR3: CASSNTARGAYGYTF

size: NA
length: 13
D: NA
V: TRBV7-2
J: TRBJ1-2
DNA: TGTGCCAGCAGCTCCCCAACGGGGAATGGCTACACCTTC
CDR3: CASSSPTGNGYTF

size: NA
length: 15
D: TRBD1
V: TRBV6-5
J: TRBJ1-6
DNA: TGTGCCAGCAGGCCCGGGACAGATTATAATTCACCCCTCCACTTT
CDR3: CASRPGTDYNSPLHF

size: once
length: 14
D: NA
V: TRBV11-1
J: TRBJ2-2
DNA: TGTGCCAGCAGCCCAGACGCGGGTGCCGGGGAGCTGTTTTTT
CDR3: CASSPDAGAGELFF

size: NA
length: 15
D: NA
V: TRBV4-1
J: TRBJ1-2
DNA: TGCGCCAGCAGCCAAGAAGTTGAGCGCGGGTATGGCTACACCTTC
CDR3: CASSQEVERGYGYTF

size: NA
length: 19
D: NA
V: TRBV6-2/TRBV6-3
J: TRBJ2-3
DNA: TGTGCCAGCAGTTACTCGCCCCGTGACTATGGTGACGCGATGAGGACGCAGTATTTT
CDR3: CASSYSPRDYGDAMRTQYF

size: once
length: 14
D: NA
V: TRBV5-1
J: TRBJ1-2
DNA: TGCGCCAGCAGCTTGGAGGGCAGGGGCTATGGCTACACCTTC
CDR3: CASSLEGRGYGYTF

size: NA
length: 14
D: TRBD1
V: TRBV6-5
J: TRBJ1-2
DNA: TGTGCCAGCAGCTACGGTCAGGGGGCTTATTTCTACACCTTC
CDR3: CASSYGQGAYFYTF

size: NA
length: 14
D: NA
V: TRBV11-2
J: TRBJ2-3
DNA: TGTGCCAGCAGCTTAAGAATCGGGGTAGATACGCAGTATTTT
CDR3: CASSLRIGVDTQYF

size: NA
length: 18
D: NA
V: TRBV7-2
J: TRBJ1-1
DNA: TGTGCCAGCAGCCTAGCCGGTTGGAGCCAGGGCCGAGGCACTGAAGCTTTCTTT
CDR3: CASSLAGWSQGRGTEAFF

size: NA
length: 14
D: NA
V: TRBV7-2
J: TRBJ1-1
DNA: TGTGCCAGCAGCTCCCAACAGGTGAACACTGAAGCTTTCTTT
CDR3: CASSSQQVNTEAFF

size: NA
length: 13
D: NA
V: TRBV11-1
J: TRBJ2-2
DNA: TGTGCCAGCAGCTTCGGACTAACCGGGGAGCTGTTTTTT
CDR3: CASSFGLTGELFF

size: NA
length: 15
D: TRBD2
V: TRBV10-3
J: TRBJ2-3
DNA: TGTGCCATCAGTGGCTGGAGCGGGACCCCAGATACGCAGTATTTT
CDR3: CAISGWSGTPDTQYF

size: NA
length: 15
D: TRBD2
V: TRBV11-3
J: TRBJ2-3
DNA: TGTGCCAGCAGCTCAGCGGGAGGGGGCACAGATACGCAGTATTTT
CDR3: CASSSAGGGTDTQYF

size: once
length: 14
D: NA
V: TRBV24-1
J: TRBJ1-4
DNA: TGTGCCACAGGCGCGGGGGGAACTAATGAAAAACTGTTTTTT
CDR3: CATGAGGTNEKLFF

size: NA
length: 15
D: TRBD1
V: TRBV5-4
J: TRBJ2-1
DNA: TGTGCCAGCAGACGGACAGGAAGCTCCTACAATGAGCAGTTCTTC
CDR3: CASRRTGSSYNEQFF

size: NA
length: 12
D: NA
V: TRBV6-4
J: TRBJ1-2
DNA: TGTGCCAGCTCGGCAGGGGTCTATGGCTACACCTTC
CDR3: CASSAGVYGYTF

size: NA
length: 14
D: NA
V: TRBV10-1
J: TRBJ2-7
DNA: TGCGCCAGCCAGCGTGCTAGCGACAACTACGAGCAGTACTTC
CDR3: CASQRASDNYEQYF

size: NA
length: 16
D: TRBD1
V: TRBV6-1
J: TRBJ2-7
DNA: TGTGCCAGCAGTGAAGCTAGACAGGGGCCCCCCTACGAGCAGTACTTC
CDR3: CASSEARQGPPYEQYF

size: NA
length: 13
D: TRBD1
V: TRBV27
J: TRBJ1-5
DNA: TGTGCCAGCAAGGGACAGGGTAATCAGCCCCAGCATTTT
CDR3: CASKGQGNQPQHF

size: NA
length: 11
D: NA
V: TRBV7-2
J: TRBJ2-1
DNA: TGTGCCAGCAGCCCCCCTAGCTGGCAGTTCTTC
CDR3: CASSPPSWQFF

size: NA
length: 17
D: TRBD1
V: TRBV4-1
J: TRBJ2-5
DNA: TGCGCCAGCAGCCATTCCGCCCGACAGGGGGCACAAGAGACCCAGTACTTC
CDR3: CASSHSARQGAQETQYF

size: few
length: 17
D: TRBD1
V: TRBV5-1
J: TRBJ1-1
DNA: TGCGCCAGCAGCAGGGGACAGGGGTATCGCATGAACACTGAAGCTTTCTTT
CDR3: CASSRGQGYRMNTEAFF